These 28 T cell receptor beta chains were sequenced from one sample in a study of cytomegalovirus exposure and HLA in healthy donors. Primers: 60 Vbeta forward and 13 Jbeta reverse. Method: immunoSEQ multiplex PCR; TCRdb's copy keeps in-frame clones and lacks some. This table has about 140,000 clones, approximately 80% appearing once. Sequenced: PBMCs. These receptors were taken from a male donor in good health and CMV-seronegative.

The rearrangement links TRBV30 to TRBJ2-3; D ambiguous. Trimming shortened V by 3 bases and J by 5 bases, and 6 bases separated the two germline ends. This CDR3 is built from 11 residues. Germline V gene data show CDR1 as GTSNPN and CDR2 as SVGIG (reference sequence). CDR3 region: CAWSLRDTQYF. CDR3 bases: TGTGCCTGGAGCTTGAGAGATACGCAGTATTTT.

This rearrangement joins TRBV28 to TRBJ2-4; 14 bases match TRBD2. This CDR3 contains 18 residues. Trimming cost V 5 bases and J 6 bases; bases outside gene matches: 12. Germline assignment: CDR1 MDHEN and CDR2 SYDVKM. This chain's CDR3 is CASSGTSGRGGRGNIQYF. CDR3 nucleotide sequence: TGTGCCAGCAGTGGGACTAGCGGGAGAGGAGGAAGGGGAAACATTCAGTACTTC.

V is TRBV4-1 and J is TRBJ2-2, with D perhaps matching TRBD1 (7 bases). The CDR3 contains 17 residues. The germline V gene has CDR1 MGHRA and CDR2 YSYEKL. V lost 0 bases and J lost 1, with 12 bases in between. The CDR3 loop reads CASSQDSGGLNTGELFF. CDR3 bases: TGCGCCAGCAGCCAAGACTCAGGGGGACTGAACACCGGGGAGCTGTTTTTT.

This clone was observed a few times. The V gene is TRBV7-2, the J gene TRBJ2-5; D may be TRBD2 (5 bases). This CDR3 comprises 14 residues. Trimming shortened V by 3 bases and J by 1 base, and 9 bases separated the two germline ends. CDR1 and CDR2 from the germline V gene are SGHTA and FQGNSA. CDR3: CASSFSGLQETQYF. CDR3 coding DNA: TGTGCCAGCAGCTTTTCAGGACTCCAAGAGACCCAGTACTTC.

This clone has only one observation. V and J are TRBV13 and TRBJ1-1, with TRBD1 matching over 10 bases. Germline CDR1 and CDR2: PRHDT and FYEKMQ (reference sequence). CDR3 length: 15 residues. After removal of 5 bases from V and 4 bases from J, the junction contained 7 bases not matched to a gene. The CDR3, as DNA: TGTGCCAGCAGCACACGACAGGGGGCAGGCACTGAAGCTTTCTTT. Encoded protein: CASSTRQGAGTEAFF.

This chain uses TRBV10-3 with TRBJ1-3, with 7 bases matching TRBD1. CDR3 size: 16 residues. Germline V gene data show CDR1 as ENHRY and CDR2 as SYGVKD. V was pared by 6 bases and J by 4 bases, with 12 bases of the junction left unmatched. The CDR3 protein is CAISQPQGSSGNTIYF. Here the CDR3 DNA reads TGTGCCATCAGCCAACCACAGGGGTCGTCGGGAAACACCATATATTTT.

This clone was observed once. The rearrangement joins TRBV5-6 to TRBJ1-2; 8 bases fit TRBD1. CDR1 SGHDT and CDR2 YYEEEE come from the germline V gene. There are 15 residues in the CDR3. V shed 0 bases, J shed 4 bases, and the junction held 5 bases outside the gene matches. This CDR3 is CASSLALTGGYGYTF. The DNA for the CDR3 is TGTGCCAGCAGCTTGGCCCTTACAGGGGGCTATGGCTACACCTTC.

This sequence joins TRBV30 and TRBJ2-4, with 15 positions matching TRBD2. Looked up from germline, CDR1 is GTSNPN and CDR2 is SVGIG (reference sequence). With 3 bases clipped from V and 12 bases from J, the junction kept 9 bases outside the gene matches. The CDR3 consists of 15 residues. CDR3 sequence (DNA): TGTGCCTGGAGCTGGACTAGCGGGGGGGAAGTGGCTCAGTACTTC. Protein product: CAWSWTSGGEVAQYF.

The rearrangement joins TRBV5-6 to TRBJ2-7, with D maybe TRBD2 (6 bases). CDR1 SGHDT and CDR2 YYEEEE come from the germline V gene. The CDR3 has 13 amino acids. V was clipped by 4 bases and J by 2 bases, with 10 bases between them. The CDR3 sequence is CASSPGTAYEQYF. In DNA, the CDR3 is TGTGCCAGCAGCCCTGGGACTGCCTACGAGCAGTACTTC.

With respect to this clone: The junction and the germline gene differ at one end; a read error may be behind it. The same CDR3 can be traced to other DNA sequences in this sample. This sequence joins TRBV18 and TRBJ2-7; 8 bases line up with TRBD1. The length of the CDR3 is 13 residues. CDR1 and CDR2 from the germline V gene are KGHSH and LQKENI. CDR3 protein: CASSPDRAYEQYF. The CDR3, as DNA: TGTGCCAGCTCGCCGGACAGGGCCTATGAGCAGTACTTC.

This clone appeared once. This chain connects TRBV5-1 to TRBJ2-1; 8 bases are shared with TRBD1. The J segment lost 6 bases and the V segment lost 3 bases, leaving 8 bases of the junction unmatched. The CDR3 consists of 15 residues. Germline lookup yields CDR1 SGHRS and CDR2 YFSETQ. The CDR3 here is CASSSWTGMGNEQFF. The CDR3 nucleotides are TGCGCCAGCAGCTCTTGGACAGGGATGGGCAATGAGCAGTTCTTC.

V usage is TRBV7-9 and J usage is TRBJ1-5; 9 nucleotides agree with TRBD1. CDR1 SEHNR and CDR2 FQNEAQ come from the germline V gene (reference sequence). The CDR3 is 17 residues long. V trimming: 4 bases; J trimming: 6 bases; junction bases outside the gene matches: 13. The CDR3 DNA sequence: TGTGCCAGCAGCTGGAGTCCGGGACAGGGTATCGGTCAGCCCCAGCATTTT. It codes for CASSWSPGQGIGQPQHF.

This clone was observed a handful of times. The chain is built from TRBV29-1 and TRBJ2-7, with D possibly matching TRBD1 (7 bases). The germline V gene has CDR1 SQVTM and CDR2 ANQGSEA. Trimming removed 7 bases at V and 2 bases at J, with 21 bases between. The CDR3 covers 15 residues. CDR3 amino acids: CSAYNAGQPTYEQYF. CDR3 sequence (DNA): TGCAGCGCCTACAATGCGGGACAGCCAACCTACGAGCAGTACTTC.

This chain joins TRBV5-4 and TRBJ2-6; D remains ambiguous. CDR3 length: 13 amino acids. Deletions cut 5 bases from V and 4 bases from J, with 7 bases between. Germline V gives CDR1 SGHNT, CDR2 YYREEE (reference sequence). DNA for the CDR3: TGTGCCAGCAGTATTTCCGGGGCCAACGTCCTGACTTTC. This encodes CASSISGANVLTF.

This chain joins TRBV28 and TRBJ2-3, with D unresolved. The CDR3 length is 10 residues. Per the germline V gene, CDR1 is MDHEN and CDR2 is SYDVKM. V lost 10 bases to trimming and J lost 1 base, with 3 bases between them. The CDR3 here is CATGTDTQYF. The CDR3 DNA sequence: TGTGCCACGGGCACAGATACGCAGTATTTT. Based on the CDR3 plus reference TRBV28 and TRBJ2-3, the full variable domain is DVKVTQSSRYLVKRTGEKVFLECVQDMDHENMFWYRQDPGLGLRLIYFSYDVKMKEKGDIPEGYSVSREKKERFSLILESASTNQTSMYLCATGTDTQYFGPGTRLTVL.

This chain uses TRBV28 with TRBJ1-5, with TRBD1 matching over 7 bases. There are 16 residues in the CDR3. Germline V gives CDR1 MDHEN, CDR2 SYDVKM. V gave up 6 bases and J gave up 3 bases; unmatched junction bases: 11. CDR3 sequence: CASSLMRGTDNQPQHF. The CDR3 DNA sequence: TGTGCCAGCAGCCTTATGAGAGGGACAGACAATCAGCCCCAGCATTTT.

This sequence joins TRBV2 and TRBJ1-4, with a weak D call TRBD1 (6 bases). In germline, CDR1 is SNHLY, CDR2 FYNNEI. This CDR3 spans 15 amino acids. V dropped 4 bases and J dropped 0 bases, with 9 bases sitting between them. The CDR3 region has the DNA TGTGCCAGCAGTGTAGACAGGTCAACTAATGAAAAACTGTTTTTT. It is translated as CASSVDRSTNEKLFF.

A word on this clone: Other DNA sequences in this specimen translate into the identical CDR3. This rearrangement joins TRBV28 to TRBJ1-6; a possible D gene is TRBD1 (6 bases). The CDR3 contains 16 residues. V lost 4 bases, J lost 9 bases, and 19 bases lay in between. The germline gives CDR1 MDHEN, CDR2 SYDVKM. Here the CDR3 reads CASSSTLQGISSPLHF. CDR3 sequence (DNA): TGTGCCAGCAGTTCGACCCTACAGGGTATCAGTTCACCCCTCCACTTT.

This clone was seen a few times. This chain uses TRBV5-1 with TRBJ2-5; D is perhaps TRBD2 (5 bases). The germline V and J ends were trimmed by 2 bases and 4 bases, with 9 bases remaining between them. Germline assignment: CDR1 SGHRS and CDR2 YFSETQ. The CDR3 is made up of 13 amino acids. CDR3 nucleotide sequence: TGCGCCAGCAGCTTCCGGGAAAGAGAGACCCAGTACTTC. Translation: CASSFRERETQYF.

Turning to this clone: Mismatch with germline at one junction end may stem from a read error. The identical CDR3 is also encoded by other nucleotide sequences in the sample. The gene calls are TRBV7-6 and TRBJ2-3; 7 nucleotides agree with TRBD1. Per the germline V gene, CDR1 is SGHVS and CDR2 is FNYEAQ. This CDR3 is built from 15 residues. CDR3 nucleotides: TGTGCCAGCAGCCTAGCACCGGGACAGACAGATACGCAGTATTTT. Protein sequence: CASSLAPGQTDTQYF.

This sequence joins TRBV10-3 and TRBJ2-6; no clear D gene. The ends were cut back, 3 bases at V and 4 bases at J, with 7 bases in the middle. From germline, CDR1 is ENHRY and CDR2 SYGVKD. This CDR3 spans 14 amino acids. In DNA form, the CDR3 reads TGTGCCATCAGTGATCTCCCCGGGGCCAACGTCCTGACTTTC. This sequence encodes CAISDLPGANVLTF.

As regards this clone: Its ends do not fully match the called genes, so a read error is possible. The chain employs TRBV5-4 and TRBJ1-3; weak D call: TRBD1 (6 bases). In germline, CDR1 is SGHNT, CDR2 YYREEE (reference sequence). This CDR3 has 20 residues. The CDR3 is CAGSYGPLTVRGYSGNTIYF. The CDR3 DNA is TGTGCCGGCAGTTACGGACCCCTAACGGTTAGGGGGTACTCTGGAAACACCATATATTTT.

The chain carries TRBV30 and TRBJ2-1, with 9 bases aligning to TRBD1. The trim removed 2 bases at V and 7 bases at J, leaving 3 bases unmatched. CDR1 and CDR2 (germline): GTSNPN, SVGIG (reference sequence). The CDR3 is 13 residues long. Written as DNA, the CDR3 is TGTGCCTGGAGTCACAGGGGGCGGAATGAGCAGTTCTTC. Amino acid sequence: CAWSHRGRNEQFF. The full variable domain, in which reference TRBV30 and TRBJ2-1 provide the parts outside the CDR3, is SQTIHQWPATLVQPVGSPLSLECTVEGTSNPNLYWYRQAAGRGLQLLFYSVGIGQISSEVPQNLSASRPQDRQFILSSKKLLLSDSGFYLCAWSHRGRNEQFFGPGTRLTVL.

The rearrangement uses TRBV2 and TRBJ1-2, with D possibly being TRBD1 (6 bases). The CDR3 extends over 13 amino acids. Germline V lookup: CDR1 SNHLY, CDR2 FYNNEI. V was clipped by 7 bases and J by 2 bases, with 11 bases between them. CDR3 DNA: TGTGCCAGCATACCGACAGGAAACTATGGCTACACCTTC. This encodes CASIPTGNYGYTF.

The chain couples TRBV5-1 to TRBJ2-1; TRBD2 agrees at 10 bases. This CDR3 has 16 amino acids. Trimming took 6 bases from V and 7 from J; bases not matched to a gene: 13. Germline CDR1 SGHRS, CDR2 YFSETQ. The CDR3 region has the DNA TGCGCCAGCACCATCGCAGCGGGGGGGCCGGGGAATGAGCAGTTCTTC. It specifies CASTIAAGGPGNEQFF.

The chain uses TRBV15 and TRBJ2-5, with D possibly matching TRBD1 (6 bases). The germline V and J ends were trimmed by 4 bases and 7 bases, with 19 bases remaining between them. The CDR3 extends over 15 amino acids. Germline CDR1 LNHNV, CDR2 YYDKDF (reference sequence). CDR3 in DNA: TGTGCCACCAGCACAGGGGTGTTAGTTGGAGGGACCCAGTACTTC. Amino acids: CATSTGVLVGGTQYF.

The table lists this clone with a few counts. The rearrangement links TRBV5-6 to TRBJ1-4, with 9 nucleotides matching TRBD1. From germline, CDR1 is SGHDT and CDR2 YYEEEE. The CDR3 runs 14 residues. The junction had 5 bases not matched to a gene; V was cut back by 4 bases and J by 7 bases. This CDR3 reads CASSPQGAGEKLFF. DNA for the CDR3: TGTGCCAGCAGCCCACAGGGGGCGGGTGAAAAACTGTTTTTT.

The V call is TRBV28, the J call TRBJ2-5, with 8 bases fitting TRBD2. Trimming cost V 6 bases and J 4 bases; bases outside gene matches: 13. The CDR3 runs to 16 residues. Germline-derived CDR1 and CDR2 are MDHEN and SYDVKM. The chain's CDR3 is CASRNTGGGGPETQYF. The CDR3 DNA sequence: TGTGCCAGCAGAAATACCGGGGGGGGAGGGCCAGAGACCCAGTACTTC.